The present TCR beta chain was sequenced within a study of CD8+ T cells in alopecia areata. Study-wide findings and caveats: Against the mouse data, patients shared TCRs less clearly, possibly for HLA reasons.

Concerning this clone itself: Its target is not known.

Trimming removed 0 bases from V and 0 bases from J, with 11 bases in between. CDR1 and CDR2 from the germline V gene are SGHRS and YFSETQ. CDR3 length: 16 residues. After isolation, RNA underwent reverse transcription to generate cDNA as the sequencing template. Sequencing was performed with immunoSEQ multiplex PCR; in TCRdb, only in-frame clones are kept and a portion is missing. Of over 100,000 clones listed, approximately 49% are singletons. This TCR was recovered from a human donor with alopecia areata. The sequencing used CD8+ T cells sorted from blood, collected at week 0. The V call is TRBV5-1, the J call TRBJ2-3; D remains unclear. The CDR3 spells CASSLGWVSSTDTQYF. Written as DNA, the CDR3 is TGCGCCAGCAGCTTGGGCTGGGTCTCTAGCACAGATACGCAGTATTTT.